The 28 T cell receptor beta chains reported below all come from one sample, sequenced in a study of shared clonotypes between healthy human individuals. Using immunoSEQ multiplex PCR, the repertoire was profiled, and TCRdb retains in-frame clones only, with some absent. The sample lists over 2 million clones; less than 95% were seen once. Sample: naive CD4+ T cells from PBMCs. Subset described: CD45RA+ positively selected. Every receptor here comes from a man aged 18 to 29 in good health. Some clones in this sample may be carry-over from other donors' samples.

The chain links TRBV7-3 to TRBJ1-2, with D hard to call. Germline CDR1 SGHTA, CDR2 FQGTGA. This CDR3 is built from 17 residues. V was cut by 5 bases and J by 3 bases, with 22 bases left in between. The CDR3 bases are TGTGCCAGCAGCCCGCACCCGCCCGGGGTCGCCGACTATGGCTACACCTTC. Protein sequence: CASSPHPPGVADYGYTF.

This clone was counted a few times. This chain connects TRBV5-8 to TRBJ1-2, with a weak D call TRBD1 (6 bases). CDR3 size: 14 residues. Germline V lookup: CDR1 SGHTS, CDR2 YDEGEE. V was trimmed by 0 bases and J by 8 bases, leaving 14 bases between them. The CDR3 coding sequence is TGTGCCAGCAGCTTGGGTCAGGGGAGAAGCGGCTACACCTTC. Translated, it gives CASSLGQGRSGYTF.

This chain connects TRBV5-5 to TRBJ2-1; tentatively, D is TRBD1 (6 bases). V was shortened by 3 bases and J by 0 bases, with 7 bases between the two germline ends. CDR1 and CDR2 from the germline V gene are SGHKS and YYEKEE (reference sequence). The CDR3 sequence is 14 residues long. The CDR3, as DNA: TGTGCCAGCAGCTGGGACATCTCCTACAATGAGCAGTTCTTC. Translation: CASSWDISYNEQFF.

The chain carries TRBV7-9 and TRBJ1-4, with D hard to call. There are 15 residues in the CDR3. Trimming left V 2 bases short and J 0 bases short, with 7 bases between. Germline CDR1 and CDR2: SEHNR and FQNEAQ (reference sequence). The CDR3 region has the DNA TGTGCCAGCAGCTTACTGTCCGCAACTAATGAAAAACTGTTTTTT. Its protein is CASSLLSATNEKLFF.

The chain couples TRBV5-4 to TRBJ2-5, with D possibly being TRBD2 (6 bases). The CDR3 length is 14 residues. V shed 2 bases and J shed 6 bases, with 14 bases lying between them. Germline V gives CDR1 SGHNT, CDR2 YYREEE (reference sequence). In DNA form, the CDR3 reads TGTGCCAGCAGCTTTGGCGGGGTCGAGCAGACCCAGTACTTC. The encoded protein is CASSFGGVEQTQYF.

The chain recombines TRBV6-6 with TRBJ1-1, with TRBD1 matching over 8 bases. V gave up 7 bases and J gave up 4 bases; unmatched junction bases: 11. The CDR3 totals 15 residues. In germline, CDR1 is MNHNY, CDR2 SVGAGI (reference sequence). CDR3 loop: CASTKNGQGPTEAFF. The CDR3 coding sequence is TGTGCCAGCACAAAAAACGGACAGGGACCCACTGAAGCTTTCTTT.

The CDR3 sequence is CASSLGYGKSTDTQYF. Written as DNA, the CDR3 is TGTGCCAGCAGCTTAGGATACGGGAAGAGCACAGATACGCAGTATTTT. V and J are TRBV11-2 and TRBJ2-3, with TRBD2 as a possible D gene (5 bases). The CDR3 loop spans 16 amino acids. V lost 1 base and J lost 0, with 11 bases in between. Germline V lookup: CDR1 SGHAT, CDR2 FQNNGV.

V and J are TRBV25-1 and TRBJ1-2; D is perhaps TRBD1 (5 bases). Germline CDR1 reads MGHDK; CDR2 reads SYGVNS. The CDR3 sequence is 15 residues long. V lost 2 bases and J 6 bases, leaving 16 bases between the germline ends. CDR3 nucleotide sequence: TGTGCCAGCAGTGAAAGGGTTTGGGACGGGGATGGCTACACCTTC. Protein sequence: CASSERVWDGDGYTF.

The rearrangement uses TRBV29-1 and TRBJ2-3; 8 nucleotides align to TRBD2. Losses at the gene ends were 4 bases for V and 4 bases for J; bases not matched to a gene: 4. Looked up from germline, CDR1 is SQVTM and CDR2 is ANQGSEA. The CDR3 is made up of 13 amino acids. The CDR3 loop is CSVGGAGADTQYF. The DNA of the CDR3 is TGCAGCGTTGGGGGAGCGGGAGCAGATACGCAGTATTTT.

The CDR3 DNA follows: TGTGCTAGTGGTTTGACGGGAGGAGCCTACAATGAGCAGTTCTTC. The encoded protein is CASGLTGGAYNEQFF. The V gene is TRBV12-5, the J gene TRBJ2-1; 7 nucleotides line up with TRBD2. V lost 2 bases, J lost 2 bases, and 3 bases stayed unmatched. The CDR3 spans 15 residues. Germline assignment: CDR1 LGHNT and CDR2 FRNRAP.

The chain joins TRBV19 to TRBJ2-7; D gene ambiguous. CDR3 size: 13 residues. V dropped 4 bases and J dropped 1 base, with 8 bases sitting between them. Germline-derived CDR1 and CDR2 are LNHDA and SQIVND (reference sequence). The CDR3: CASSTHRSYEQYF. The CDR3 bases are TGTGCCAGTAGTACCCATAGATCCTACGAGCAGTACTTC. Supplemented by reference TRBV19 and TRBJ2-7, the full variable domain reads DGGITQSPKYLFRKEGQNVTLSCEQNLNHDAMYWYRQDPGQGLRLIYYSQIVNDFQKGDIAEGYSVSREKKESFPLTVTSAQKNPTAFYLCASSTHRSYEQYFGPGTRLTVT.

This sequence joins TRBV28 and TRBJ1-2; TRBD1 agrees at 11 bases. Trimming at V came to 6 bases and at J to 4 bases, leaving 25 bases not matched to a gene. Germline V gene lookup returns CDR1 MDHEN and CDR2 SYDVKM. This CDR3 region has 21 residues. The CDR3 reads CASSSPSPSVRTGGSRYGYTF. The CDR3 DNA is TGTGCCAGCAGCTCCCCGAGCCCCTCAGTGAGGACAGGGGGCTCTCGCTATGGCTACACCTTC.

This chain joins TRBV11-2 and TRBJ2-1, with D perhaps being TRBD1 or TRBD2 (5 bases each). Per germline, CDR1 SGHAT and CDR2 FQNNGV. Trimming pared 4 bases from V and 3 bases from J, leaving 10 bases between. The CDR3 runs 14 residues. The CDR3 region has the DNA TGTGCCAGCAGCTCGGGACCAAACTACAATGAGCAGTTCTTC. Translated: CASSSGPNYNEQFF.

The rearrangement joins TRBV11-2 to TRBJ1-2; no definite D call. With 4 bases removed from V and 4 bases from J, the gap between germline ends came to 13 bases. The CDR3 has 14 residues. CDR1 and CDR2 from the germline V gene are SGHAT and FQNNGV. CDR3 sequence (DNA): TGTGCCAGCAGCTCTCAGACCGACGGCTATGGCTACACCTTC. Translation: CASSSQTDGYGYTF. Based on the CDR3 plus reference TRBV11-2 and TRBJ1-2, the full variable domain is EAGVAQSPRYKIIEKRQSVAFWCNPISGHATLYWYQQILGQGPKLLIQFQNNGVVDDSQLPKDRFSAERLKGVDSTLKIQPAKLEDSAVYLCASSSQTDGYGYTFGSGTRLTVV.

V usage is TRBV28 and J usage is TRBJ2-1; D remains ambiguous. The CDR3 contains 15 residues. Looked up from germline, CDR1 is MDHEN and CDR2 is SYDVKM. V lost 0 bases, J lost 5 bases, and 11 bases lay in between. The CDR3 region has the DNA TGTGCCAGCAGTTTATGGACCCGGGCCAACAATGAGCAGTTCTTC. This sequence encodes CASSLWTRANNEQFF.

CDR3 protein: CASSGGGGRTYEQYF. The CDR3 nucleotides are TGCGCCAGCAGCGGTGGTGGCGGGAGGACCTACGAGCAGTACTTC. This chain links TRBV5-1 with TRBJ2-5, with 8 positions matching TRBD2. The tail of the sequence fits TRBJ2-7 better, so the J call may be wrong. CDR3 length: 15 residues. Per the germline V gene, CDR1 is SGHRS and CDR2 is YFSETQ.

As to this clone: The same CDR3 can be traced to other DNA sequences in this sample. The rearrangement joins TRBV28 to TRBJ2-7, with D uncertain. The CDR3 totals 12 residues. V lost 1 base, J lost 4 bases, and 5 bases lay in between. The germline gives CDR1 MDHEN, CDR2 SYDVKM. The CDR3 loop is CASSLLGYEQYF. CDR3 DNA sequence: TGTGCCAGCAGTTTATTAGGATACGAGCAGTACTTC.

The chain employs TRBV7-3 and TRBJ2-2; 11 positions match TRBD2. This CDR3 is built from 17 residues. Germline V gene lookup returns CDR1 SGHTA and CDR2 FQGTGA. Trimming removed 1 base from V and 4 bases from J; junction bases left unmatched: 5. CDR3 amino acids: CASSLRSSGRFTGELFF. CDR3 nucleotide sequence: TGTGCCAGCAGCTTAAGGTCTAGCGGGAGGTTCACCGGGGAGCTGTTTTTT.

The chain combines TRBV4-3 with TRBJ2-3, with 10 positions matching TRBD1. Germline V lookup: CDR1 LGHNA, CDR2 YSLEER. CDR3 length: 16 residues. The trim removed 1 base at V and 4 bases at J, leaving 5 bases unmatched. The chain's CDR3 is CASSQVPGTGADTQYF. As DNA, the CDR3 is TGCGCCAGCAGCCAAGTGCCCGGGACAGGGGCAGATACGCAGTATTTT.

V is TRBV11-2 and J is TRBJ2-5; 7 bases fit TRBD2. V trimming: 3 bases; J trimming: 3 bases; junction bases outside the gene matches: 1. In germline, CDR1 is SGHAT, CDR2 FQNNGV. The CDR3 runs to 13 residues. CDR3 bases: TGTGCCAGCAGCTTTGCGGGAGAAGAGACCCAGTACTTC. It encodes CASSFAGEETQYF.

In nucleotides, the CDR3 is TGTGCCAGCTCACGTTCGGGGCCGGGACTAGCGGGACCCGGGGAGCTGTTTTTT. As protein: CASSRSGPGLAGPGELFF. The V gene is TRBV18, the J gene TRBJ2-2, with TRBD2 identical over 13 bases. Germline V gene data show CDR1 as KGHSH and CDR2 as LQKENI. The CDR3 covers 18 residues. V dropped 4 bases and J dropped 6; count of bases not matched to a gene: 11.

The J gene is TRBJ2-1, the V gene TRBV23-1, with D hard to call. TRBV23-1 is assigned to the ORF class and has an uncertain function. This CDR3 comprises 12 residues. Trimming took 8 bases from V and 11 from J, leaving 16 bases between them. Here the CDR3 DNA reads TGCGCCAGCCGAAACCCGCAGGAGCAGCAGTTCTTC. The encoded protein is CASRNPQEQQFF.

The rearrangement joins TRBV27 to TRBJ2-4, with 14 bases matching TRBD2. CDR1 is MNHEY, CDR2 SMNVEV, per germline (reference sequence). CDR3 length equals 13 residues. The V gene end was trimmed by 6 bases and the J gene end by 8 bases; junction bases not matched to a gene: 0. The CDR3 sequence: CASRGLAGDIQYF. The DNA for the CDR3 is TGTGCCAGCAGGGGACTAGCGGGAGACATTCAGTACTTC.

The chain couples TRBV5-1 to TRBJ2-3; 10 nucleotides match TRBD2. The V gene end was trimmed by 0 bases and the J gene end by 0 bases; junction bases not matched to a gene: 10. Germline V gene data show CDR1 as SGHRS and CDR2 as YFSETQ. The CDR3 sequence is 19 residues long. CDR3 region: CASSLATTLAGSSTDTQYF. The CDR3 nucleotides are TGCGCCAGCAGCTTGGCCACAACACTAGCGGGGTCTAGCACAGATACGCAGTATTTT.

The V and J genes are TRBV4-2 and TRBJ1-5; D might be TRBD1 (6 bases). The CDR3 has 13 residues. Germline V lookup: CDR1 LGHNA, CDR2 YNFKEQ. Trimming left V 0 bases short and J 12 bases short, with 12 bases between. The CDR3 loop reads CASSQDKGVGQHF. CDR3 coding DNA: TGTGCCAGCAGCCAAGATAAGGGGGTAGGCCAGCATTTT.

Here the CDR3 reads CASSLAGANEQYF. CDR3 DNA sequence: TGTGCCAGCAGTTTAGCAGGGGCCAACGAGCAGTACTTC. The genes are TRBV28 and TRBJ2-7, with D possibly matching TRBD1 (6 bases). V lost 2 bases to trimming and J lost 5 bases, with 10 bases between them. CDR1 and CDR2 (germline): MDHEN, SYDVKM. The CDR3 spans 13 residues.

The V gene is TRBV18, the J gene TRBJ1-3, with D possibly being TRBD1 (5 bases). This CDR3 contains 16 residues. Trimming removed 3 bases from V and 4 bases from J, with 16 bases in between. From germline, CDR1 is KGHSH and CDR2 LQKENI. CDR3 nucleotide sequence: TGTGCCAGCTCACCGCGGGAGGGGCGTGGAGGAAACACCATATATTTT. As protein: CASSPREGRGGNTIYF.

The CDR3 DNA is TGTGCCAGCGTGAATGGAGGGGGCATGGAGTCTGGCTACACCTTC. Translation gives CASVNGGGMESGYTF. The chain joins TRBV28 to TRBJ1-2; TRBD1 agrees at 7 bases. V trimming: 8 bases; J trimming: 7 bases; junction bases outside the gene matches: 16. The CDR3 runs to 15 residues. Germline V gene data show CDR1 as MDHEN and CDR2 as SYDVKM.